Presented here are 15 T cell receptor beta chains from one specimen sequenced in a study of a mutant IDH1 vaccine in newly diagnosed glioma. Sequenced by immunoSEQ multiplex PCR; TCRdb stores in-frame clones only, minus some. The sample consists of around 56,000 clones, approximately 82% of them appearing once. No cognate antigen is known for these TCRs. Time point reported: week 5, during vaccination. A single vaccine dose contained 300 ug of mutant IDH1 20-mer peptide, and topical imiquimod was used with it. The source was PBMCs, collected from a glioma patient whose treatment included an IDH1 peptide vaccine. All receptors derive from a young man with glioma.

The CDR3 nucleotides are TGTGCCAGCAGCTCGACCGGGACAGGGAATAATGAGCAGTTCTTC. Encoded protein: CASSSTGTGNNEQFF. The chain carries TRBV7-6 and TRBJ2-1, with 9 nucleotides matching TRBD1. CDR1 and CDR2 from the germline V gene are SGHVS and FNYEAQ. V trimming: 4 bases; J trimming: 7 bases; junction bases outside the gene matches: 8. The CDR3 length is 15 residues.

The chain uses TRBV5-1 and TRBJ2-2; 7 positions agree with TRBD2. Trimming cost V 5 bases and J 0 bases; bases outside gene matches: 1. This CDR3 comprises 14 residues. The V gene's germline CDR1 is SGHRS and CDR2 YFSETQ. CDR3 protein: CASRGGANTGELFF. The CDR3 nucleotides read TGCGCCAGCAGGGGAGGGGCGAACACCGGGGAGCTGTTTTTT. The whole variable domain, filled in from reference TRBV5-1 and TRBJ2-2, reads KAGVTQTPRYLIKTRGQQVTLSCSPISGHRSVSWYQQTPGQGLQFLFEYFSETQRNKGNFPGRFSGRQFSNSRSEMNVSTLELGDSALYLCASRGGANTGELFFGEGSRLTVL.

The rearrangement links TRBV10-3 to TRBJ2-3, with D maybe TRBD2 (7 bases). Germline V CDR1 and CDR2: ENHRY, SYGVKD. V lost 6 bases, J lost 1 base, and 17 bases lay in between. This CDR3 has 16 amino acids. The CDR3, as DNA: TGTGCCATCAGCCGGGGGAGGGGGACGGGCACAGATACGCAGTATTTT. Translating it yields CAISRGRGTGTDTQYF.

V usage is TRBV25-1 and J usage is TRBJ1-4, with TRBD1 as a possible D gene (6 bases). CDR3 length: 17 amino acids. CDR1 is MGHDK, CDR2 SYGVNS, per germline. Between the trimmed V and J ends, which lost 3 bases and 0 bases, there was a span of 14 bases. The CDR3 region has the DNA TGTGCCAGCAGTGAGAAGGACAGAAGTCCAACTAATGAAAAACTGTTTTTT. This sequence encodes CASSEKDRSPTNEKLFF.

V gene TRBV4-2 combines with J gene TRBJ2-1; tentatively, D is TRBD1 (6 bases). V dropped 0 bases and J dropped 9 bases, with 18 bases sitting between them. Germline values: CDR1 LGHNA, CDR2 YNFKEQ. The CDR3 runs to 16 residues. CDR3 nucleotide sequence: TGTGCCAGCAGCCAAGAGGCAGGGGCCCGTACTGGTGAGCAGTTCTTC. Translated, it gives CASSQEAGARTGEQFF.

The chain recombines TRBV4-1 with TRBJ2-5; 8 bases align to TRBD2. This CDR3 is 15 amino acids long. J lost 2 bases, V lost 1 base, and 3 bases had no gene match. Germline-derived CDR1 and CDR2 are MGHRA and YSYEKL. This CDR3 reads CASSQVGGAQETQYF. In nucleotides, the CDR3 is TGCGCCAGCAGCCAAGTCGGGGGGGCACAAGAGACCCAGTACTTC.

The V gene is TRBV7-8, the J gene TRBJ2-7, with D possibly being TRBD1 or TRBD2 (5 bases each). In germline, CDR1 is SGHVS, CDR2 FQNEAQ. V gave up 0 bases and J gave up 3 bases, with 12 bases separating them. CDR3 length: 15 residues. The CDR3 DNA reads TGTGCCAGCAGCTTAGCAGGGACGAAGAACTACGAGCAGTACTTC. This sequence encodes CASSLAGTKNYEQYF.

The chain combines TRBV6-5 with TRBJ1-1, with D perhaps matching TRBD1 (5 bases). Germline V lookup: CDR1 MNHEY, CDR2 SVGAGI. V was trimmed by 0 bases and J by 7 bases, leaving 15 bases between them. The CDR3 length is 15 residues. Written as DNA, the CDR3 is TGTGCCAGCAGTTACTCGAGGCAGGGAAGGGATGAAGCTTTCTTT. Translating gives CASSYSRQGRDEAFF.

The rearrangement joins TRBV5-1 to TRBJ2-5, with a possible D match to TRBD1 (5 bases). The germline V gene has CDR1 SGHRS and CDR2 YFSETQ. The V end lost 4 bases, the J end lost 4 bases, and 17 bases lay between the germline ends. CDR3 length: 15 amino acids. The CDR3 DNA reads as TGCGCCAGCAGCCCCGCCCGATCGCAGGGAGAGACCCAGTACTTC. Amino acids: CASSPARSQGETQYF.

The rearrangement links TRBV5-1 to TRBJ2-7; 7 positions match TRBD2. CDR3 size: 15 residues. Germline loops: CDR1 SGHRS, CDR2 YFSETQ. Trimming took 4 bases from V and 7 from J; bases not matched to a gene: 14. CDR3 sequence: CASSEQRGDPREQYF. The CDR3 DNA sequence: TGCGCCAGCAGCGAGCAGCGGGGCGACCCGCGGGAGCAGTACTTC.

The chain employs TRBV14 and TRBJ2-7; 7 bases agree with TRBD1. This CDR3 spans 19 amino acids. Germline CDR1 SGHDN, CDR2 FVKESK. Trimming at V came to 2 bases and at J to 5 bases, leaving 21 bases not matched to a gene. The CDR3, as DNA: TGTGCCAGCAGCCAACAACCTTCTCGGACAGGAGCCTTTTTGGACGAGCAGTACTTC. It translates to CASSQQPSRTGAFLDEQYF.

CDR3: CASSRTGKIAKNIQYF. The CDR3 DNA is TGTGCCAGCAGTCGGACAGGGAAAATAGCCAAAAACATTCAGTACTTC. The rearrangement joins TRBV28 to TRBJ2-4; 8 positions agree with TRBD1. The germline V gene encodes CDR1 MDHEN and CDR2 SYDVKM. Trimming took 5 bases from V and 0 from J; bases not matched to a gene: 6. This CDR3 is 16 amino acids long.

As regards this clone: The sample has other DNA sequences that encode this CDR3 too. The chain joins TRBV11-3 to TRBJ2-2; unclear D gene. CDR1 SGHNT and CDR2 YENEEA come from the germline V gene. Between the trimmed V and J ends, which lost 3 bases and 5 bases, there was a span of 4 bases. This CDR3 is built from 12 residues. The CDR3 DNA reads TGTGCCAGCAGCTTGGGGACCGGGGAGCTGTTTTTT. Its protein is CASSLGTGELFF. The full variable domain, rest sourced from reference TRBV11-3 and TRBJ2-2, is EAGVVQSPRYKIIEKKQPVAFWCNPISGHNTLYWYLQNLGQGPELLIRYENEEAVDDSQLPKDRFSAERLKGVDSTLKIQPAELGDSAVYLCASSLGTGELFFGEGSRLTVL.

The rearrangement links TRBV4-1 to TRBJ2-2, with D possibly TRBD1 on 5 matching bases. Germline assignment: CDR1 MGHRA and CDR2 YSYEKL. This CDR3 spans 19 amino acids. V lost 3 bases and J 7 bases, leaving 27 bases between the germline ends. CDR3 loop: CASSHIPTRTIRASGELFF. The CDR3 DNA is TGCGCCAGCAGCCACATCCCAACCAGGACAATCAGGGCCAGCGGGGAGCTGTTTTTT.

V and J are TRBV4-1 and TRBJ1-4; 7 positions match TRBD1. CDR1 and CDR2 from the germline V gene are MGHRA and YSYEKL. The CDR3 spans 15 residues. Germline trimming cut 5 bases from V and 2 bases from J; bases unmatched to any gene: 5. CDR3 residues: CASSTQGFTNEKLFF. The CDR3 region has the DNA TGCGCCAGCAGCACACAGGGGTTCACTAATGAAAAACTGTTTTTT.